This TCR beta chain was sequenced for a study of blood T cell repertoires in COVID-19. Overall study context: COVID-19 samples, acute and convalescent, were from the United States, Italy and Spain.

The CDR3 totals 13 residues. V was pared by 1 base and J by 6 bases, with 10 bases between. Germline V gene data show CDR1 as SGHAT and CDR2 as FQNNGV. The protocol was immunoSEQ multiplex PCR, while the TCRdb copy is restricted to in-frame clones and leaves out a portion. The table includes about 84,000 clones, 70% to 90% detected once. Sequencing was done on a sample of peripheral blood. This sequence was found in an elderly man with active or convalescent COVID-19. The chain recombines TRBV11-2 with TRBJ2-7; possible D gene TRBD1, 6 bases. The CDR3 sequence is CASSLVPGAEQYF. The CDR3 DNA reads TGTGCCAGCAGCTTAGTTCCAGGGGCCGAGCAGTACTTC.